The 7 T cell receptor beta chains below were found in one sample sequenced in a study of vaccination and CD4 T cells after COVID-19. Treatment meaning: approximately 9-day PBMC culture with coronavirus spike peptide pools or control peptides (ViraFEST assay). An Oncomine TCR Beta short-read assay was used to sequence the DNA from cultured CD4+ T cells. One entry per CDR3 protein results from TCRdb running MiXCR on the PCR reads. The data show about 25,000 distinct CDR3 sequences, around 45% seen once. No antigen is known for these receptors. The material sequenced was CD4+ T cells from blood, cultured in vitro. These receptors all come from a human donor who had recovered from COVID-19.

The rearrangement uses TRBV30 and TRBJ2-5; D is undetermined. V was trimmed by 2 bases and J by 0 bases, leaving 7 bases between them. Germline lookup yields CDR1 GTSNPN and CDR2 SVGIG (reference sequence). The CDR3 has 13 amino acids. The CDR3 DNA is TGTGCCTGGAGTCTGGGATACCAAGAGACCCAGTACTTC. This translates into CAWSLGYQETQYF.

The rearrangement joins TRBV2 to TRBJ2-2, with D maybe TRBD2 (5 bases). CDR1 and CDR2 (germline): SNHLY, FYNNEI. CDR3 length: 15 residues. Trimming removed 6 bases at V and 3 bases at J, with 14 bases between. CDR3 nucleotides: TGTGCCAGCAGGCCCGGCGTGCGGGACACCGGGGAGCTGTTTTTT. The encoded protein is CASRPGVRDTGELFF.

As concerns this clonotype: A read error may account for a junction end that differs from germline. The CDR3 here is CASSISTNEKLFF. CDR3 nucleotides: TGTGCCAGCAGTATATCAACTAATGAAAAACTGTTTTTT. This chain uses TRBV27 with TRBJ1-4, with D unclear. Germline V gene lookup returns CDR1 MNHEY and CDR2 SMNVEV (reference sequence). The CDR3 contains 13 residues.

The chain recombines TRBV29-1 with TRBJ2-1; D not resolved. The J call is in doubt because the DNA end fits TRBJ2-7 better. The V gene's germline CDR1 is SQVTM and CDR2 ANQGSEA. This CDR3 contains 13 residues. The CDR3 DNA is TGCAGCGTGGGGTTGGCTACGGGCTACGAGCAGTACTTC. It encodes CSVGLATGYEQYF.

This chain uses TRBV20-1 with TRBJ2-1; D is undetermined. Germline lookup yields CDR1 DFQATT and CDR2 SNEGSKA (reference sequence). Trimming removed 7 bases at V and 5 bases at J, with 9 bases between. The CDR3 runs 11 residues. The CDR3 protein is CSETYNNEQFF. CDR3 nucleotides: TGCAGTGAGACGTATAACAATGAGCAGTTCTTC.

This clonotype was seen a handful of times. V and J are TRBV4-1 and TRBJ1-2, with 8 bases aligning to TRBD1. The CDR3 runs to 16 residues. Losses at the gene ends were 0 bases for V and 6 bases for J; bases not matched to a gene: 9. Germline loops: CDR1 MGHRA, CDR2 YSYEKL. CDR3 sequence: CASSQEVAGQEDGYTF. The CDR3, as DNA: TGCGCCAGCAGCCAAGAGGTGGCGGGACAGGAAGATGGCTACACCTTC.

This rearrangement joins TRBV12-3 or TRBV12-4 to TRBJ1-2, with D uncertain. The germline V and J ends were trimmed by 2 bases and 8 bases, with 12 bases remaining between them. This CDR3 is built from 13 residues. The CDR3 sequence: CASSLYLFGGYTF. CDR3 bases: TGTGCCAGCAGTTTATACCTGTTTGGGGGCTACACCTTC.